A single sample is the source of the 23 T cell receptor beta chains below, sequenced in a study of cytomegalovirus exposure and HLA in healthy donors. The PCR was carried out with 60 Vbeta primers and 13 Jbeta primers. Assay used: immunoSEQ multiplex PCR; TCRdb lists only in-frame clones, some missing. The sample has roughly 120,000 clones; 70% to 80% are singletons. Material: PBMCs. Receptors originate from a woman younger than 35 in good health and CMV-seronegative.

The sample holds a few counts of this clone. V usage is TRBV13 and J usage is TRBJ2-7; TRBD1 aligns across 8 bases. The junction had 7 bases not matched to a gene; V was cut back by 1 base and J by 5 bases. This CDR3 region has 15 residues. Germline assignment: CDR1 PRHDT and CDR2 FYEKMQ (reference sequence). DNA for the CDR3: TGTGCCAGCAGCTTAGAACCGGACAGGGACCACGAGCAGTACTTC. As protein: CASSLEPDRDHEQYF.

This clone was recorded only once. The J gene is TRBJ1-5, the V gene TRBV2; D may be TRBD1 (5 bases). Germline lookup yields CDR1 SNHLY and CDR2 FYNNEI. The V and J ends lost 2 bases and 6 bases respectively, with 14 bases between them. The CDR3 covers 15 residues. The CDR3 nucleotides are TGTGCCAGCAGTGAACAGGGTGAGGCTGCTCAGCCCCAGCATTTT. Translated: CASSEQGEAAQPQHF.

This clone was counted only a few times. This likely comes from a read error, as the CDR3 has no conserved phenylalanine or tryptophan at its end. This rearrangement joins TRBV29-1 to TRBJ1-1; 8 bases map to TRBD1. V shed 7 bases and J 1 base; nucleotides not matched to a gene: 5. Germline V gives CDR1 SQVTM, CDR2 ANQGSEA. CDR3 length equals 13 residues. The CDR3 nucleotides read TGCAGCGCGGACAGGGTGGGGAACACTGAAGCTTTCGTT. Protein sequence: CSADRVGNTEAFV.

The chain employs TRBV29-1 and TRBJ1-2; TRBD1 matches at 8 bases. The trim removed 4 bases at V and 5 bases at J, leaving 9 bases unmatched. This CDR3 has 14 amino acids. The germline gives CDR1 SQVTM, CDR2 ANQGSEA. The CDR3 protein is CSVGNLDRAYGYTF. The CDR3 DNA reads TGCAGCGTTGGGAACCTGGACAGGGCGTATGGCTACACCTTC.

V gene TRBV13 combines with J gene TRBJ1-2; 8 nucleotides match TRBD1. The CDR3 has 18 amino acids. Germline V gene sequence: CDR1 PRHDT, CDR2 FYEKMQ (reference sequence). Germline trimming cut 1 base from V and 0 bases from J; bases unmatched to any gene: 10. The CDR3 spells CASSLDGDRSVPNYGYTF. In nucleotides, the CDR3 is TGTGCCAGCAGCTTAGATGGGGACAGGTCGGTCCCTAACTATGGCTACACCTTC.

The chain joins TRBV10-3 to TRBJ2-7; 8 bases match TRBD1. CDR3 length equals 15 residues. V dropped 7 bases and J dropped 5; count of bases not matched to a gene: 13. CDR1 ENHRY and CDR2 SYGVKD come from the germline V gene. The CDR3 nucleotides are TGTGCCATCAACCCCCGACAGGGGAAAATGGACGAGCAGTACTTC. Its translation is CAINPRQGKMDEQYF.

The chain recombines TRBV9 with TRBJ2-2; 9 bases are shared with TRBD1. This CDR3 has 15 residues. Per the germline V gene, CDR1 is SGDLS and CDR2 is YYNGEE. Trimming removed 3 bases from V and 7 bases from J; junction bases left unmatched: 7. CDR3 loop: CASSGYRGQGGELFF. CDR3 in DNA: TGTGCCAGCAGCGGATACAGGGGGCAAGGCGGGGAGCTGTTTTTT.

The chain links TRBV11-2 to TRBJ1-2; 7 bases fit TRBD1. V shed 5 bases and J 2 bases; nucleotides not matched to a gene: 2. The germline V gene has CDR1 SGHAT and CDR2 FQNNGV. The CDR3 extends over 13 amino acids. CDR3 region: CASSRTGNYGYTF. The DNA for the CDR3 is TGTGCCAGCAGCCGGACAGGAAACTATGGCTACACCTTC.

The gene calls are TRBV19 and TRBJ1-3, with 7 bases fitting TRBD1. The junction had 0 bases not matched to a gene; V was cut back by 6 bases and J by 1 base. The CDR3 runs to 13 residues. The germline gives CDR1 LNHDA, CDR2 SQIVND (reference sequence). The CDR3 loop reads CASRTGSGNTIYF. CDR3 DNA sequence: TGTGCCAGTAGGACAGGGTCTGGAAACACCATATATTTT.

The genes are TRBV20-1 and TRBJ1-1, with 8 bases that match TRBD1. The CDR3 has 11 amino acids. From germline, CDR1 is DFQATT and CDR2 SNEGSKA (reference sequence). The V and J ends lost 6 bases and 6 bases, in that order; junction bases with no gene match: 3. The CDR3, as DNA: TGCAGTGCATCAGGGGGCCCTGAAGCTTTCTTT. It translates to CSASGGPEAFF.

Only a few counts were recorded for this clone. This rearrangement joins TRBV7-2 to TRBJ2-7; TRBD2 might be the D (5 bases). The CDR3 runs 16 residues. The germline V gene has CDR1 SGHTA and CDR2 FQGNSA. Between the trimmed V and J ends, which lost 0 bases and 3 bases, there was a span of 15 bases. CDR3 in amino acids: CASSLAPTGMGYEQYF. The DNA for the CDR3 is TGTGCCAGCAGCTTAGCACCCACGGGGATGGGCTACGAGCAGTACTTC.

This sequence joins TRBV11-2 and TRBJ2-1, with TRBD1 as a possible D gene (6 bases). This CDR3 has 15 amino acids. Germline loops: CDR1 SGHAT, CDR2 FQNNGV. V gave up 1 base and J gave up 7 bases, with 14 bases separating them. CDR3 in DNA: TGTGCCAGCAGCTTAGCTGTAAACAGGGATAATGAGCAGTTCTTC. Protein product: CASSLAVNRDNEQFF.

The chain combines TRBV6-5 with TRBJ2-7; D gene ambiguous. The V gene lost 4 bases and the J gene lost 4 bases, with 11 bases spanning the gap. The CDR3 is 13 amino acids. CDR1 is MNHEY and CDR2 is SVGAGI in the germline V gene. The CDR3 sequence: CASSFVPGYEQYF. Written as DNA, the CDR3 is TGTGCCAGCAGTTTCGTCCCAGGTTACGAGCAGTACTTC.

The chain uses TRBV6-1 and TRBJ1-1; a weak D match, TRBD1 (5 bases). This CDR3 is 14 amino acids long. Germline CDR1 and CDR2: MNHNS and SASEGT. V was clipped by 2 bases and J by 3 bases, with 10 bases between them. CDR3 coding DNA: TGTGCCAGCAGTGAACGTAGGGGATACACTGAAGCTTTCTTT. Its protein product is CASSERRGYTEAFF.

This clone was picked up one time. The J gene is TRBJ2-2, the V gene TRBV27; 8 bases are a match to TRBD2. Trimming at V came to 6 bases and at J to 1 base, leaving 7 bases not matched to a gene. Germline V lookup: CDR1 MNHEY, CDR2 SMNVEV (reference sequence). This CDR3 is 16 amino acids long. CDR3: CASRSTAGGNTGELFF. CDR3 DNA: TGTGCCAGCAGGTCCACGGCGGGGGGGAACACCGGGGAGCTGTTTTTT.

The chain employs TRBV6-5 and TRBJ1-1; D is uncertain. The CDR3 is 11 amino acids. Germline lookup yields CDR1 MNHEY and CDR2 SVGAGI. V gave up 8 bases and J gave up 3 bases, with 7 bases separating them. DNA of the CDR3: TGTGCCAGCCAAATTCACACTGAAGCTTTCTTT. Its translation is CASQIHTEAFF.

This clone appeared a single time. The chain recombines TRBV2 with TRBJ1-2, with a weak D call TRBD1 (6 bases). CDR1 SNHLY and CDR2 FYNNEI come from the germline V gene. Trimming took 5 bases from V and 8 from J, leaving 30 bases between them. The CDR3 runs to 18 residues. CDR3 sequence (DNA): TGTGCCAGCAGTTCCGCCCCCCCGGGGACAATAACGGAATCGGGCTACACCTTC. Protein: CASSSAPPGTITESGYTF.

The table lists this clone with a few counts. Written as DNA, the CDR3 is TGTGCCAGCAGCTCCTTCTCTGGGGCCAACGTCCTGACTTTC. Its protein product is CASSSFSGANVLTF. The genes are TRBV7-6 and TRBJ2-6; D is ambiguous. V lost 4 bases to trimming and J lost 0 bases, with 4 bases between them. The CDR3 extends over 14 amino acids. Looked up from germline, CDR1 is SGHVS and CDR2 is FNYEAQ.

CDR3 region: CATSRIDSNNQPQHF. CDR3 bases: TGTGCCACCAGCAGAATTGACAGCAACAATCAGCCCCAGCATTTT. The chain recombines TRBV15 with TRBJ1-5; maybe TRBD1 (5 bases). CDR1 is LNHNV and CDR2 is YYDKDF in the germline V gene (reference sequence). V dropped 2 bases and J dropped 3 bases, with 11 bases sitting between them. The CDR3 loop spans 15 amino acids.

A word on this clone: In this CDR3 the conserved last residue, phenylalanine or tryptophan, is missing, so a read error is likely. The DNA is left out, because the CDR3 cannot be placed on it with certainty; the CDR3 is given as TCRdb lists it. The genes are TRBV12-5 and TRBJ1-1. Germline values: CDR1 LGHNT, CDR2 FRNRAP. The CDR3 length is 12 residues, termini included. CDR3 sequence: CASGSREALSGG.

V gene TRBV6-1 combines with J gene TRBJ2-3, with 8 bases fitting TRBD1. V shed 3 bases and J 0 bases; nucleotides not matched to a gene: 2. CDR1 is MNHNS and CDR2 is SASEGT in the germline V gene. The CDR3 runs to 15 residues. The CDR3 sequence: CASSEYRGSTDTQYF. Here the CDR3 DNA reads TGTGCCAGCAGTGAGTACAGGGGGAGCACAGATACGCAGTATTTT.

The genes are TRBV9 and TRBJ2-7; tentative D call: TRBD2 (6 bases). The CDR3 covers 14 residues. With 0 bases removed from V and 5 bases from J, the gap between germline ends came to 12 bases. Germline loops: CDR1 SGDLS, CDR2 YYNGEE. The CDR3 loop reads CASSVGSGVDEQYF. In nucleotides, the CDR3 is TGTGCCAGCAGCGTAGGTAGCGGTGTCGACGAGCAGTACTTC.

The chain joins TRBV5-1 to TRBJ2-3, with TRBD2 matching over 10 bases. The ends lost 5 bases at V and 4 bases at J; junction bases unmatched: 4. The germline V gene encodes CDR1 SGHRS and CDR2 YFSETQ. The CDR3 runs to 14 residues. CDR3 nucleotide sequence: TGCGCCAGCAGGTCTAGCGGGGGTGCAGATACGCAGTATTTT. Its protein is CASRSSGGADTQYF.